This T cell receptor beta chain was found in a study of human T cells and chemical hapten exposure. The time point here: patch test 2, 6 weeks after DPC sensitization. Sample treatment: therapeutic diphenylcyclopropenone sensitization with weekly scalp DPC. This clonotype was recorded many times. Each CDR3 protein gets one entry after TCRdb re-called the RACE reads with MiXCR. The data contain about 85,000 distinct CDR3 sequences, about 9.9% of them singletons. Trimming pared 0 bases from V and 0 bases from J, leaving 14 bases between. This CDR3 has 17 amino acids. Germline CDR1 and CDR2: SGHAT and FQNNGV.

The rearrangement uses TRBV11-2 and TRBJ1-1, with D possibly TRBD1 on 6 matching bases. The specimen was whole blood, collected in connection with sensitization to the hapten diphenylcyclopropenone (DPC). This TCR was sampled from a man aged 18 to 35 with alopecia areata. Some clones in this sample may be carry-over from other donors' samples. This CDR3 is CASSLDRGGLVNTEAFF. The DNA of the CDR3 is TGTGCCAGCAGCTTAGATCGGGGGGGCCTGGTGAACACTGAAGCTTTCTTT.